A single sample is the source of the 23 T cell receptor beta chains below, sequenced in a study of OX40 agonist ivuxolimab in advanced cancers. This table comes from immunoSEQ multiplex PCR, and its TCRdb copy is limited to in-frame clones, with some not included. This sample yields around 80,000 clones, of which roughly 84% are seen a single time; less than 9.5% belongs to the top ten. Sequences were derived from CD4+ or CD8+ T cells sorted from blood, sampled in a trial of the OX40 agonist ivuxolimab. Receptor source: an adult with an advanced solid tumor such as melanoma, head and neck, liver or kidney cancer.

The J gene is TRBJ2-1, the V gene TRBV7-9; D is unclear. V shed 8 bases and J shed 4 bases, with 9 bases lying between them. The CDR3 contains 12 residues. CDR1 and CDR2 (germline): SEHNR, FQNEAQ (reference sequence). CDR3 amino acids: CASGEGYNEQFF. The DNA for the CDR3 is TGTGCCAGCGGCGAAGGGTACAATGAGCAGTTCTTC.

The rearrangement joins TRBV6-1 to TRBJ2-1; D ambiguous. Germline-derived CDR1 and CDR2 are MNHNS and SASEGT. The CDR3 runs 12 residues. Deletions cut 5 bases from V and 9 bases from J, with 11 bases between. The CDR3 DNA is TGTGCCAGCAGTTTCATGGGCACTGAGCAGTTCTTC. The encoded protein is CASSFMGTEQFF.

J is TRBJ2-1 and V is TRBV18; 11 nucleotides match TRBD2. V lost 6 bases and J lost 1; bases outside the gene matches: 8. Germline V gene sequence: CDR1 KGHSH, CDR2 LQKENI. This CDR3 region has 17 residues. The CDR3 region is CASSPLAGGLSYNEQFF. The CDR3 DNA reads as TGTGCCAGCTCTCCTCTAGCGGGGGGCTTGTCCTACAATGAGCAGTTCTTC. Combining the CDR3 with reference TRBV18 and TRBJ2-1 gives the whole variable domain NAGVMQNPRHLVRRRGQEARLRCSPMKGHSHVYWYRQLPEEGLKFMVYLQKENIIDESGMPKERFSAEFPKEGPSILRIQQVVRGDSAAYFCASSPLAGGLSYNEQFFGPGTRLTVL.

This clone was counted only a few times. J is TRBJ1-2 and V is TRBV25-1; the match to TRBD1 covers 12 bases. With V trimmed by 3 bases and J by 4 bases, 12 bases remained unmatched. Per germline, CDR1 MGHDK and CDR2 SYGVNS. The CDR3 extends over 18 amino acids. CDR3 coding DNA: TGTGCCAGCAGTGATTTTAGCCCCGGGACAGGGGGCATCTATGGCTACACCTTC. It translates to CASSDFSPGTGGIYGYTF.

The V call is TRBV19, the J call TRBJ2-7; D gene ambiguous. This CDR3 contains 12 residues. Trimming cost V 1 base and J 7 bases, with 8 bases left between them. The germline V gene has CDR1 LNHDA and CDR2 SQIVND (reference sequence). The CDR3 loop is CASSIGWGEQYF. The DNA of the CDR3 is TGTGCCAGTAGTATAGGATGGGGAGAGCAGTACTTC.

The sample holds a few counts of this clone. V gene TRBV19 combines with J gene TRBJ1-1; D is unclear. CDR3 length: 13 amino acids. Germline assignment: CDR1 LNHDA and CDR2 SQIVND (reference sequence). The V end was cut by 7 bases, the J end by 0 bases, with 9 bases between. CDR3 sequence (DNA): TGTGCCAGTACCAGACAACTGAACACTGAAGCTTTCTTT. This encodes CASTRQLNTEAFF.

Here the CDR3 reads CASSIIGMNTEAFF. The CDR3 nucleotides read TGTGCCAGTAGTATAATCGGCATGAACACTGAAGCTTTCTTT. The chain is built from TRBV19 and TRBJ1-1; no firm D call. Trimming cost V 2 bases and J 0 bases, with 7 bases left between them. Germline CDR1 and CDR2: LNHDA and SQIVND (reference sequence). The CDR3 length is 14 residues.

V is TRBV5-1 and J is TRBJ1-1; 10 bases match TRBD1. V shed 2 bases, J shed 5 bases, and the junction held 9 bases outside the gene matches. The CDR3 length is 16 residues. CDR1 and CDR2 (germline): SGHRS, YFSETQ. CDR3 amino acids: CASSLTPGQGYTEAFF. The CDR3 bases are TGCGCCAGCAGCTTAACGCCGGGACAGGGGTATACTGAAGCTTTCTTT.

The J gene is TRBJ1-3, the V gene TRBV7-2, with 9 positions matching TRBD1. CDR1 SGHTA and CDR2 FQGNSA come from the germline V gene. The CDR3 spans 15 residues. The ends lost 1 base at V and 4 bases at J; junction bases unmatched: 2. In DNA, the CDR3 is TGTGCCAGCAGCTTAGTGGGGACAGGGGGAAACACCATATATTTT. The encoded protein is CASSLVGTGGNTIYF.

This clone appeared a few times. This chain joins TRBV6-5 and TRBJ1-1; tentative D call: TRBD1 (5 bases). The V and J ends lost 5 bases and 7 bases respectively, with 11 bases between them. The CDR3 sequence is 12 residues long. Per the germline V gene, CDR1 is MNHEY and CDR2 is SVGAGI. The CDR3 coding sequence is TGTGCCAGCAGTCTGGGACGGAGTGAAGCTTTCTTT. It is translated as CASSLGRSEAFF.

The chain recombines TRBV18 with TRBJ2-1; D not resolved. Deletions cut 4 bases from V and 1 base from J, with 5 bases between. Germline V lookup: CDR1 KGHSH, CDR2 LQKENI. CDR3 length: 13 residues. CDR3: CASSQISYNEQFF. The CDR3 DNA reads as TGTGCCAGCTCACAGATTTCCTACAATGAGCAGTTCTTC. The full variable domain, its missing parts supplied by reference TRBV18 and TRBJ2-1, is NAGVMQNPRHLVRRRGQEARLRCSPMKGHSHVYWYRQLPEEGLKFMVYLQKENIIDESGMPKERFSAEFPKEGPSILRIQQVVRGDSAAYFCASSQISYNEQFFGPGTRLTVL.

The rearrangement joins TRBV7-9 to TRBJ1-2; D ambiguous. V dropped 5 bases and J dropped 5 bases, with 21 bases sitting between them. From germline, CDR1 is SEHNR and CDR2 FQNEAQ (reference sequence). This CDR3 region has 16 residues. In nucleotides, the CDR3 is TGTGCCAGCAGCCCCCCCGGGGAACAGACGGCTTATGGCTACACCTTC. Residues: CASSPPGEQTAYGYTF.

The CDR3 region is CASSNSGSRGNTEAFF. In DNA, the CDR3 is TGTGCCAGCAGCAATTCCGGTTCTCGGGGGAACACTGAAGCTTTCTTT. This rearrangement joins TRBV7-2 to TRBJ1-1; D remains unclear. Between the trimmed V and J ends, which lost 5 bases and 1 base, there was a span of 17 bases. CDR1 is SGHTA, CDR2 FQGNSA, per germline. CDR3 length: 16 amino acids.

This clone showed up just a few times. V gene TRBV10-3 combines with J gene TRBJ1-4, with TRBD1 as a possible D gene (5 bases). This CDR3 has 14 amino acids. Trimming left V 5 bases short and J 5 bases short, with 12 bases between. Germline CDR1 and CDR2: ENHRY and SYGVKD. CDR3 in DNA: TGTGCCATCAGTCAGACTGGGGCGAATGAAAAACTGTTTTTT. The encoded protein is CAISQTGANEKLFF.

The chain carries TRBV19 and TRBJ1-4, with D maybe TRBD1 (6 bases). Germline-derived CDR1 and CDR2 are LNHDA and SQIVND (reference sequence). V was shortened by 9 bases and J by 8 bases, with 25 bases between the two germline ends. CDR3 size: 16 residues. CDR3 residues: CASSPDSALMPEKLFF. CDR3 in DNA: TGTGCCAGCAGCCCGGACAGCGCCTTAATGCCAGAAAAACTGTTTTTT.

This clone was recorded a few times. The chain is built from TRBV7-9 and TRBJ1-2; D is undetermined. Per the germline V gene, CDR1 is SEHNR and CDR2 is FQNEAQ (reference sequence). V lost 1 base, J lost 5 bases, and 14 bases lay in between. CDR3 length equals 15 residues. CDR3 residues: CASSLGVAGNYGYTF. The CDR3 nucleotides read TGTGCCAGCAGCTTAGGCGTGGCGGGGAATTATGGCTACACCTTC.

The rearrangement links TRBV5-1 to TRBJ1-1, with no clear D. The germline V and J ends were trimmed by 4 bases and 2 bases, with 12 bases remaining between them. This CDR3 comprises 14 residues. Per the germline V gene, CDR1 is SGHRS and CDR2 is YFSETQ. This chain's CDR3 is CASSPFDHNTEAFF. The CDR3 DNA sequence: TGCGCCAGCAGCCCCTTCGACCACAACACTGAAGCTTTCTTT.

This clone is a singleton in its sample. The rearrangement joins TRBV5-1 to TRBJ2-3, with D possibly matching TRBD2 (5 bases). Germline V gene sequence: CDR1 SGHRS, CDR2 YFSETQ. CDR3 size: 18 residues. Trimming left V 3 bases short and J 2 bases short, with 22 bases between. This CDR3 is CASSSTMISGRHTDTQYF. DNA of the CDR3: TGCGCCAGCAGCTCGACGATGATAAGCGGTAGACACACAGATACGCAGTATTTT.

This chain connects TRBV7-3 to TRBJ2-3, with TRBD2 identical over 9 bases. CDR3 length: 14 amino acids. The germline CDR1 and CDR2 sequences are SGHTA and FQGTGA. Trimming removed 4 bases from V and 4 bases from J; junction bases left unmatched: 3. The CDR3 DNA reads as TGTGCCAGCAGCTCCATAGCGGGAGCAGATACGCAGTATTTT. Translating gives CASSSIAGADTQYF.

The chain joins TRBV6-1 to TRBJ1-5, with 7 nucleotides matching TRBD1. The CDR3 extends over 15 amino acids. Germline loops: CDR1 MNHNS, CDR2 SASEGT. With V trimmed by 3 bases and J by 4 bases, 6 bases remained unmatched. The CDR3: CASSDQTGLNQPQHF. As DNA, the CDR3 is TGTGCCAGCAGTGACCAGACAGGGTTAAATCAGCCCCAGCATTTT.

The CDR3 loop is CASVTDFNSPLHF. As DNA, the CDR3 is TGTGCCAGTGTCACAGACTTTAATTCACCCCTCCACTTT. J is TRBJ1-6 and V is TRBV6-1; D gene ambiguous. The germline V gene has CDR1 MNHNS and CDR2 SASEGT. This CDR3 is 13 amino acids long. Between the trimmed V and J ends, which lost 9 bases and 6 bases, there was a span of 12 bases.

The CDR3 reads CATSAFWVSVNTEAFF. CDR3 nucleotides: TGCGCCACCTCCGCATTTTGGGTTTCTGTGAACACTGAAGCTTTCTTT. This chain connects TRBV4-1 to TRBJ1-1, with unresolved D. V lost 10 bases to trimming and J lost 0 bases, with 21 bases between them. Germline V CDR1 and CDR2: MGHRA, YSYEKL. The CDR3 contains 16 residues.

The chain employs TRBV30 and TRBJ2-5; weak D call: TRBD2 (6 bases). The CDR3 covers 13 residues. Germline-derived CDR1 and CDR2 are GTSNPN and SVGIG (reference sequence). The V gene lost 1 base and the J gene lost 2 bases, with 8 bases spanning the gap. The CDR3 DNA sequence: TGTGCCTGGAGTGGGCTAGCGCAAGAGACCCAGTACTTC. This translates into CAWSGLAQETQYF.